The source of this TCR beta chain is a study of blood T cells in healthy people across ages. The CDR3 runs 12 residues. Per germline, CDR1 MGHRA and CDR2 YSYEKL. J lost 12 bases, V lost 0 bases, and 2 bases had no gene match. The second PCR ran about 6 to 12 cycles with a sample-barcoded 5' primer and J-beta primers. TCRdb re-called the 5' RACE reads with MiXCR, one entry per CDR3 protein. This table holds fewer than 800,000 distinct CDR3 sequences, roughly 32% found once. Study findings and constraints: PBMCs were not sorted, which prevented a conclusive comparison of naive versus antigen-experienced cells. Versus aged donors, long-lived donors had higher diversity and more naive CD4+ cells. Older age coincided with a roughly linear decline in TCR beta diversity per million T cells. The donors' CMV status was not determined, possibly confounding changes in expanded clonotypes.

On this clonotype itself: Antigen unknown.

This receptor was obtained from an elderly woman in good health. The sequencing input was blood. The chain carries TRBV4-1 and TRBJ2-5; 9 bases line up with TRBD1. The CDR3 DNA reads as TGCGCCAGCAGCCAAGAAGGACAGGGGAAGTACTTC. This translates into CASSQEGQGKYF.